The 21 T cell receptor beta chains in this list originate from one sample, sequenced in a study of T cells after yellow fever vaccination. Via MiXCR, TCRdb re-called the 5' RACE reads, giving one row per CDR3 protein. The sample has 450,000 to 600,000 distinct CDR3 sequences; roughly 14% are singletons. The input for sequencing was PBMCs, taken on the day of the yellow fever booster vaccination. These receptors all come from a man under 40 who received the YFV17D yellow fever vaccine.

The J gene is TRBJ1-1, the V gene TRBV20-1; 7 bases align to TRBD1. There are 14 residues in the CDR3. CDR1 and CDR2 from the germline V gene are DFQATT and SNEGSKA (reference sequence). V lost 5 bases and J lost 8; bases outside the gene matches: 14. For the CDR3, the DNA is TGCAGTGCTTATGACAGGGCCCATGGGCCGGAAGCTTTCTTT. It yields the protein CSAYDRAHGPEAFF.

This clonotype was recorded a few times. The chain joins TRBV14 to TRBJ2-6, with D hard to call. There are 20 residues in the CDR3. Germline CDR1 is SGHDN and CDR2 is FVKESK. V dropped 3 bases and J dropped 4 bases, with 25 bases sitting between them. This CDR3 is CASSQDKRINPLSGANVLTF. The CDR3 DNA follows: TGTGCCAGCAGCCAGGATAAAAGAATCAATCCTTTATCCGGGGCCAACGTCCTGACTTTC.

The chain recombines TRBV7-2 with TRBJ2-1; D assignment may be TRBD1 or TRBD2 (6 bases each). Germline values: CDR1 SGHTA, CDR2 FQGNSA. This CDR3 has 17 residues. Trimming took off 2 bases at V and 4 bases at J, with 18 bases between the two ends. The CDR3 region has the DNA TGTGCCAGCAGCTTATTCGATTTAGGGGGACTGTACAATGAGCAGTTCTTC. This encodes CASSLFDLGGLYNEQFF.

This clonotype has ten or more counts. This rearrangement joins TRBV29-1 to TRBJ2-3; 9 positions agree with TRBD1. The CDR3 has 13 residues. V dropped 8 bases and J dropped 3; count of bases not matched to a gene: 6. CDR1 and CDR2 from the germline V gene are SQVTM and ANQGSEA. CDR3 amino acids: CSLLTGGTDTQYF. The CDR3 region has the DNA TGCAGCCTCCTGACAGGGGGAACAGATACGCAGTATTTT.

This clonotype was picked up a small number of times. The chain joins TRBV6-2 or TRBV6-3 to TRBJ2-1; 7 positions agree with TRBD2. V was pared by 6 bases and J by 8 bases, with 7 bases of the junction left unmatched. Germline V gene lookup returns CDR1 MNHEY and CDR2 SVGEGT. CDR3 length: 13 amino acids. CDR3 protein: CASRSDGGYEQFF. The CDR3 DNA is TGTGCCAGCAGATCCGACGGGGGGTATGAGCAGTTCTTC.

This clonotype was counted only a few times. This rearrangement joins TRBV6-2 or TRBV6-3 to TRBJ2-7; 10 bases match TRBD2. J was trimmed by 2 bases and V by 5 bases; bases with no gene match: 9. The CDR3 runs to 16 residues. Germline values: CDR1 MNHEY, CDR2 SVGEGT. Here the CDR3 DNA reads TGTGCCAGCAGTGGCCCTAGCGGGAGCGACACCTACGAGCAGTACTTC. Translation gives CASSGPSGSDTYEQYF.

The chain uses TRBV7-8 and TRBJ2-5; TRBD1 agrees at 7 bases. V lost 6 bases to trimming and J lost 1 base; unmatched junction nucleotides: 8. Germline V gene lookup returns CDR1 SGHVS and CDR2 FQNEAQ. This CDR3 has 15 amino acids. The CDR3 region is CASRARQGVQETQYF. The DNA of the CDR3 is TGTGCCAGCAGAGCTAGGCAGGGGGTCCAAGAGACCCAGTACTTC.

This clonotype was observed many times. The rearrangement uses TRBV7-8 and TRBJ2-2; tentative D call: TRBD2 (5 bases). The CDR3 consists of 16 residues. Trimming took off 5 bases at V and 1 base at J, with 14 bases between the two ends. Germline CDR1 SGHVS, CDR2 FQNEAQ. CDR3 amino acids: CASSRLAGVNTGELFF. The CDR3 DNA reads TGTGCCAGCAGCCGTCTGGCGGGTGTGAACACCGGGGAGCTGTTTTTT.

The V call is TRBV6-2 or TRBV6-3, the J call TRBJ2-7; 10 bases line up with TRBD2. CDR3 length: 14 amino acids. Germline CDR1 and CDR2: MNHEY and SVGEGT. Unmatched junction bases numbered 9, after V lost 7 bases and J lost 6 bases. CDR3 bases: TGTGCCAGCACCGGACTATTAGCGGGAGGCGAGCAGTACTTC. This codes for CASTGLLAGGEQYF.

The V and J genes are TRBV7-2 and TRBJ1-1; D gene ambiguous. V lost 6 bases, J lost 5 bases, and 16 bases lay in between. CDR3 size: 14 residues. Per germline, CDR1 SGHTA and CDR2 FQGNSA. The CDR3 spells CASSRGLGGTEAFF. CDR3 bases: TGTGCCAGCAGTCGTGGCCTGGGAGGGACTGAAGCTTTCTTT.

The chain employs TRBV12-5 and TRBJ2-3; TRBD2 agrees at 11 bases. Germline trimming cut 6 bases from V and 2 bases from J; bases unmatched to any gene: 4. Germline lookup yields CDR1 LGHNT and CDR2 FRNRAP. CDR3 size: 15 residues. This chain's CDR3 is CASGLAGGVTDTQYF. The CDR3 DNA reads TGTGCTAGTGGATTAGCGGGAGGGGTCACAGATACGCAGTATTTT.

This clonotype was observed a few times. This chain links TRBV7-2 with TRBJ2-7, with 7 bases matching TRBD2. The junction had 9 bases not matched to a gene; V was cut back by 3 bases and J by 1 base. The CDR3 length is 16 residues. Germline V CDR1 and CDR2: SGHTA, FQGNSA. In DNA form, the CDR3 reads TGTGCCAGCAGCTTGCCCAGGACGGGAGGATCCTACGAGCAGTACTTC. Encoded protein: CASSLPRTGGSYEQYF.

This clonotype appeared a few times. The V gene is TRBV19, the J gene TRBJ1-2, with 7 bases identical to TRBD1. V was clipped by 5 bases and J by 4 bases; unmatched bases: 7. Germline assignment: CDR1 LNHDA and CDR2 SQIVND (reference sequence). The CDR3 extends over 14 amino acids. In DNA, the CDR3 is TGTGCCAGTAGTTTTTGGGGACAGCCCTATGGCTACACCTTC. Encoded protein: CASSFWGQPYGYTF.

This clonotype was observed at least ten times. The rearrangement links TRBV20-1 to TRBJ2-7; either TRBD1 or TRBD2 may fit D (6 bases each). Germline assignment: CDR1 DFQATT and CDR2 SNEGSKA (reference sequence). This CDR3 has 13 amino acids. Between the trimmed V and J ends, which lost 7 bases and 7 bases, there was a span of 20 bases. The CDR3 spells CSDQKGRGEEQYF. CDR3 nucleotide sequence: TGCAGTGACCAAAAGGGAAGGGGGGAGGAGCAGTACTTC.

The chain employs TRBV4-3 and TRBJ1-1; TRBD1 matches 10 bases. The CDR3 runs to 17 residues. Germline V CDR1 and CDR2: LGHNA, YSLEER. After removal of 4 bases from V and 1 base from J, the junction contained 9 bases not matched to a gene. CDR3 DNA: TGCGCCAGCAGCCCCCGGGACAGGGGCCATGAGAACACTGAAGCTTTCTTT. Translation gives CASSPRDRGHENTEAFF.

The chain joins TRBV11-3 to TRBJ2-1; D is uncertain. Looked up from germline, CDR1 is SGHNT and CDR2 is YENEEA. This CDR3 has 15 residues. Deletions cut 1 base from V and 5 bases from J, with 12 bases between. This CDR3 is CASSLAFRTNNEQFF. The CDR3 DNA reads TGTGCCAGCAGCTTAGCTTTCCGTACCAACAATGAGCAGTTCTTC.

The table lists this clonotype with a count of one. The chain has TRBV7-6 and TRBJ2-7; perhaps D is TRBD1 or TRBD2 (5 bases each). Trimming stripped 5 bases from V and 5 bases from J, with 28 bases between. CDR1 and CDR2 (germline): SGHVS, FNYEAQ. The CDR3 has 18 residues. CDR3 DNA sequence: TGTGCCAGCAGCCCAGGAACTGCGCGACGGGGCCCCTTGGACGAGCAGTACTTC. The encoded protein is CASSPGTARRGPLDEQYF.

The genes are TRBV9 and TRBJ1-2; 10 bases are shared with TRBD1. This CDR3 region has 15 residues. Germline V gene data show CDR1 as SGDLS and CDR2 as YYNGEE. V dropped 3 bases and J dropped 7; count of bases not matched to a gene: 9. The DNA of the CDR3 is TGTGCCAGCAGCGCCTCGACAGGGGGCAGGGGTGGCTACACCTTC. Encoded protein: CASSASTGGRGGYTF.

V usage is TRBV27 and J usage is TRBJ2-1; no reliable D call. V was trimmed by 3 bases and J by 4 bases, leaving 7 bases between them. The CDR3 spans 13 residues. The germline V gene encodes CDR1 MNHEY and CDR2 SMNVEV (reference sequence). The DNA of the CDR3 is TGTGCCAGCAGTTTTTCCGGTTACAATGAGCAGTTCTTC. Protein sequence: CASSFSGYNEQFF.

This chain uses TRBV7-6 with TRBJ1-6; unclear D gene. Per germline, CDR1 SGHVS and CDR2 FNYEAQ. The V end lost 5 bases, the J end lost 9 bases, and 11 bases lay between the germline ends. The CDR3 runs 13 residues. The CDR3 loop is CASSDRGGSPLHF. The CDR3 nucleotides read TGTGCCAGCAGCGACCGGGGTGGTTCACCCCTCCACTTT.

This clonotype came up a few times. The V and J genes are TRBV7-6 and TRBJ2-6; 8 bases are shared with TRBD1. CDR1 is SGHVS and CDR2 is FNYEAQ in the germline V gene. Trimming cost V 4 bases and J 0 bases; bases outside gene matches: 17. The CDR3 is 21 amino acids. As DNA, the CDR3 is TGTGCCAGCAGCTCTATCCGAGGGGGAGACAGGGGTTACTCTGGGGCCAACGTCCTGACTTTC. Translated, it gives CASSSIRGGDRGYSGANVLTF.